This TCR beta chain was sequenced for a study of shared T cell receptors in the human thymus (dated by TCRdb to about 2021). A note on the overall study: The study investigated the way shared, self-reactive T-cell receptor alpha chains are produced in the human thymus.

Note on this clone: Its antigen specificity is not known. No much larger clone is present one base from it, and per-base qualities are unavailable.

Preparation of the library involved the immunoSEQ multiplex PCR assay. TCRdb carries this immuneACCESS record with in-frame sequences only. Its versions omit some clonotypes, under half of them owing to an unresolved V gene in the studies checked, with the rest unexplained. This sample holds some 640,000 clones; roughly 86% were observed only once. Together, the top ten hold 0.009% to 0.0095% of the sample. Looking up the germline V gene yields CDR1 MNHEY and CDR2 SVGAGI. V is reduced by 8 bases and J by 2 bases, leaving a spacing of 11 bases between them. Counted from cysteine to phenylalanine, this CDR3 has 13 amino acids. Just CDR3 DNA is preserved here, 39 bases in frame from base 1. These data also featured in a second study, about human thymus T cells. That second publication adds: In Finland, the donors were immunologically healthy infants who were having open corrective cardiac surgery for congenital heart defects. The thymus tissue came from surgical resects taken out during corrective cardiac surgery. V and J gene segment usage appeared biased in both thymic and peripheral blood repertoires. The related research found that thymic TCR repertoires overlapped highly between unrelated individuals. The study described the TCR alpha and beta repertoires in eight or nine infant thymus samples and a few matching peripheral blood samples. Donor ages ranging from about 7 to 250 days were recorded, and 5 to 7 male and two female infants were included in the cohort. Thymocytes were released mechanically from tissue and stored at -70 °C as pellets of about 8.5-31 million cells. A QIAsymphony instrument was used to extract genomic DNA from the frozen cell pellets. TCRB and TCRAD loci were amplified from a standardized quantity of quality-controlled genomic DNA using the immunoSEQ multiplex PCR assay. The amplicons spanned the V(D)J region and were long enough to cover the CDR3 and allow V and J genes to be identified. The commercial immunoSEQ service was used to sequence amplicons on an Illumina platform. Corrections for primer bias and sequencing errors followed previously described methods, while TCRAD and TCRB definitions were based on the IMGT database. The repertoires were analysed using immunoSEQ Analyzer 3.0 and VDJTools for basic statistics, V/J segment usage, diversity estimates, rarefaction and pairwise overlap. Diversity was estimated using the Chao1, ChaoE, Efron-Thisted, Shannon and inverse Simpson indices, and was also estimated on datasets down-sampled to the size of the smallest sample. Repertoire overlap used strict matching of CDR3 nucleotide sequence, V gene and J gene, with Jaccard-based multidimensional scaling clustering. On average, thymus samples gave hundreds of thousands of unique TCRB clonotypes, whereas blood samples gave about 84,000.

The chain employs TRBV6-5 and TRBJ2-3; the D region possibly corresponds to TRBD2 (5 bases align). The receptor was derived from a boy under three years old with a congenital heart defect. Donor details come from another sample of the same person, matched by shared clones. The sequenced sample was thymocytes. The DNA sequence is as follows: TGTGCCAGCCTCCAGAGGGACACAGATACGCAGTATTTT. Its protein product is CASLQRDTDTQYF.